The 30 T cell receptor beta chains below all came from one sample that was sequenced in a study of CD8 T cells in ankylosing spondylitis. Study results and limitations: Characteristic of ankylosing spondylitis blood, it appeared, was a TCR beta motif comprising several highly homologous variants.

TCRdb reanalysed the 5' RACE reads using MiXCR and keeps one entry per CDR3 protein. The sample has about 700,000 distinct CDR3 sequences; 15% to 20% are singletons. These receptors are not linked to any known antigen. Sequencing was done on a sample of blood, either unsorted or a sorted T cell fraction (not recorded which). All receptors come from a male donor with ankylosing spondylitis.

The chain links TRBV12-3 or TRBV12-4 to TRBJ2-5, with D hard to call. CDR3 length: 12 residues. V was pared by 8 bases and J by 5 bases, with 12 bases between. The CDR3 nucleotides are TGTGCCAGCTCCGAGCTATTTGAGACCCAGTACTTC. Translating gives CASSELFETQYF.

The rearrangement joins TRBV11-2 to TRBJ1-1, with a weak D call TRBD1 (6 bases). CDR3 size: 14 residues. Trimming cost V 5 bases and J 7 bases, with 17 bases left between them. Germline CDR1 SGHAT, CDR2 FQNNGV. The CDR3 spells CASSDLQGWGEAFF. The CDR3 coding sequence is TGTGCCAGCAGCGATTTACAGGGTTGGGGTGAAGCTTTCTTT.

This clonotype was recorded a few times. CDR3 region: CSVVASTDTQYF. For the CDR3, the DNA is TGCAGCGTTGTAGCGAGCACAGATACGCAGTATTTT. V gene TRBV29-1 combines with J gene TRBJ2-3; possible D gene TRBD2, 5 bases. CDR1 is SQVTM, CDR2 ANQGSEA, per germline. The CDR3 sequence is 12 residues long. Trimming left V 4 bases short and J 0 bases short, with 5 bases between.

The CDR3 spells CASSSDRDQETQYF. CDR3 nucleotides: TGTGCCAGCAGCTCAGACAGGGATCAAGAGACCCAGTACTTC. The gene calls are TRBV7-9 and TRBJ2-5; 7 bases map to TRBD1. The CDR3 has 14 amino acids. The V gene's germline CDR1 is SEHNR and CDR2 FQNEAQ (reference sequence). V was pared by 4 bases and J by 2 bases, with 4 bases of the junction left unmatched. Combining the CDR3 with reference TRBV7-9 and TRBJ2-5 gives the whole variable domain DTGVSQNPRHKITKRGQNVTFRCDPISEHNRLYWYRQTLGQGPEFLTYFQNEAQLEKSRLLSDRFSAERPKGSFSTLEIQRTEQGDSAMYLCASSSDRDQETQYFGPGTRLLVL.

The chain is built from TRBV12-3 or TRBV12-4 and TRBJ2-2; 9 bases align to TRBD1. V lost 3 bases, J lost 6 bases, and 5 bases stayed unmatched. The CDR3 sequence is 15 residues long. CDR3 DNA sequence: TGTGCCAGCAGTTTTACAGGGGGCTCCGCCGGGGAGCTGTTTTTT. It is translated as CASSFTGGSAGELFF.

This rearrangement joins TRBV5-4 to TRBJ2-7; TRBD2 aligns across 11 bases. This CDR3 is built from 17 residues. The junction had 7 bases not matched to a gene; V was cut back by 0 bases and J by 2 bases. The germline V gene has CDR1 SGHNT and CDR2 YYREEE (reference sequence). The CDR3 reads CASSLAPTSGSPYEQYF. The DNA for the CDR3 is TGTGCCAGCAGCTTGGCCCCAACTAGCGGGAGCCCCTACGAGCAGTACTTC.

This clonotype was observed a handful of times. The CDR3 loop reads CASSSNRGYNEQFF. DNA for the CDR3: TGTGCCAGCAGTTCGAACCGGGGTTACAATGAGCAGTTCTTC. The chain recombines TRBV27 with TRBJ2-1, with a weak D call TRBD2 (5 bases). This CDR3 spans 14 amino acids. The germline V gene has CDR1 MNHEY and CDR2 SMNVEV (reference sequence). V was clipped by 4 bases and J by 4 bases, with 11 bases between them.

The chain links TRBV20-1 to TRBJ2-3; D is undetermined. This CDR3 has 15 residues. Germline assignment: CDR1 DFQATT and CDR2 SNEGSKA (reference sequence). V lost 6 bases and J 5 bases, leaving 21 bases between the germline ends. CDR3 loop: CSARWMNGLGDTQYF. CDR3 bases: TGCAGTGCCCGATGGATGAACGGTTTGGGAGATACGCAGTATTTT.

In this sample, this clonotype turned up a few times. V gene TRBV12-3 or TRBV12-4 combines with J gene TRBJ1-4; the D is unclear. This CDR3 has 14 amino acids. With 3 bases removed from V and 7 bases from J, the gap between germline ends came to 12 bases. CDR3: CASSLSGEGEKLFF. The CDR3 DNA is TGTGCCAGCAGTTTGAGCGGGGAAGGTGAAAAACTGTTTTTT.

CDR3: CASSQALAGGITGELFF. DNA for the CDR3: TGTGCCAGCAGCCAAGCATTGGCGGGAGGAATCACCGGGGAGCTGTTTTTT. The chain has TRBV4-2 and TRBJ2-2, with TRBD2 identical over 8 bases. This CDR3 has 17 residues. The V gene's germline CDR1 is LGHNA and CDR2 YNFKEQ. V lost 1 base, J lost 4 bases, and 8 bases stayed unmatched.

The V gene is TRBV7-6, the J gene TRBJ2-3; D is uncertain. V was shortened by 8 bases and J by 0 bases, with 12 bases between the two germline ends. The length of the CDR3 is 14 residues. Germline V CDR1 and CDR2: SGHVS, FNYEAQ. Written as DNA, the CDR3 is TGTGCCAGCGGGGTGGGTCGGAGCACAGATACGCAGTATTTT. This translates into CASGVGRSTDTQYF.

The rearrangement joins TRBV20-1 to TRBJ2-7; D is possibly TRBD1 (6 bases). The CDR3 loop spans 12 amino acids. Germline values: CDR1 DFQATT, CDR2 SNEGSKA (reference sequence). V was shortened by 5 bases and J by 6 bases, with 14 bases between the two germline ends. The CDR3, as DNA: TGCAGTGCTCCAACGAAGGGGGTCGAGCAGTACTTC. Translating it yields CSAPTKGVEQYF.

This clonotype occurred a few times. The gene calls are TRBV5-6 and TRBJ1-1; D possibly corresponds to TRBD1 (6 bases). The ends were cut back, 4 bases at V and 3 bases at J, with 13 bases in the middle. This CDR3 is 14 amino acids long. The V gene's germline CDR1 is SGHDT and CDR2 YYEEEE. CDR3 region: CASSEPGTYTEAFF. Here the CDR3 DNA reads TGTGCCAGCAGCGAACCCGGGACATACACTGAAGCTTTCTTT.

This clonotype came up many times. The chain joins TRBV2 to TRBJ2-1; D possibly corresponds to TRBD1 (6 bases). With 0 bases removed from V and 0 bases from J, the gap between germline ends came to 18 bases. Germline CDR1 is SNHLY and CDR2 is FYNNEI. The CDR3 totals 19 residues. CDR3 protein: CASSEAPRLGDNSYNEQFF. CDR3 DNA: TGTGCCAGCAGTGAAGCGCCCCGATTGGGGGACAACTCCTACAATGAGCAGTTCTTC.

V and J are TRBV9 and TRBJ2-5; 9 nucleotides match TRBD1. V shed 0 bases and J 5 bases; nucleotides not matched to a gene: 8. Germline V CDR1 and CDR2: SGDLS, YYNGEE. The CDR3 is 16 residues long. CDR3 coding DNA: TGTGCCAGCAGCGTAGGTCCCGGGACAGGGTGGGAGACCCAGTACTTC. Its protein product is CASSVGPGTGWETQYF.

In the case of this clonotype: An end of the junction does not agree with germline; a read error may underlie this. The chain carries TRBV4-1 and TRBJ1-2, with a tentative D call TRBD1 (5 bases). CDR1 is MGHRA and CDR2 is YSYEKL in the germline V gene. This CDR3 region has 14 residues. The CDR3, as DNA: TGCGCCAGCAGCCAAGGGGACGGTGACTATGGCCACACCTTC. Translated, it gives CASSQGDGDYGHTF.

V usage is TRBV9 and J usage is TRBJ1-6, with D uncertain. The CDR3 totals 15 residues. CDR1 SGDLS and CDR2 YYNGEE come from the germline V gene. The V end lost 0 bases, the J end lost 4 bases, and 8 bases lay between the germline ends. CDR3 sequence (DNA): TGTGCCAGCAGCGTAGGTGCAACTTATAATTCACCCCTCCACTTT. This sequence encodes CASSVGATYNSPLHF. Combining the CDR3 with reference TRBV9 and TRBJ1-6 gives the whole variable domain DSGVTQTPKHLITATGQRVTLRCSPRSGDLSVYWYQQSLDQGLQFLIQYYNGEERAKGNILERFSAQQFPDLHSELNLSSLELGDSALYFCASSVGATYNSPLHFGNGTRLTVT.

The CDR3 loop is CASSLAPLDRGPNTEAFF. CDR3 nucleotide sequence: TGTGCCAGCAGCTTAGCGCCATTGGACAGGGGGCCGAACACTGAAGCTTTCTTT. The gene calls are TRBV7-6 and TRBJ1-1, with TRBD1 matching 11 bases. The CDR3 covers 18 residues. CDR1 and CDR2 from the germline V gene are SGHVS and FNYEAQ. J lost 1 base, V lost 0 bases, and 7 bases had no gene match.

The chain combines TRBV4-1 with TRBJ2-3; TRBD2 agrees at 7 bases. Trimming cost V 1 base and J 0 bases; bases outside gene matches: 10. The CDR3 sequence is 18 residues long. Germline loops: CDR1 MGHRA, CDR2 YSYEKL. CDR3 coding DNA: TGCGCCAGCAGCCAAGTACCTAGCGGAATGATTAGCACAGATACGCAGTATTTT. This encodes CASSQVPSGMISTDTQYF.

A few counts support this clonotype. The J gene is TRBJ2-7, the V gene TRBV6-1; 8 bases match TRBD1. CDR3 length: 17 residues. The germline V gene has CDR1 MNHNS and CDR2 SASEGT. V lost 7 bases and J lost 3; bases outside the gene matches: 17. The CDR3 region has the DNA TGTGCCAGCACCGAGGACAGGGCCCGGGGGACTCTCTACGAGCAGTACTTC. As protein: CASTEDRARGTLYEQYF.

The chain has TRBV21-1 and TRBJ2-1; the tabulated D call, TRBD1, remains unverified against the DNA. TRBV21-1 is a pseudogene segment. The CDR3 is 16 amino acids. The CDR3 DNA is TGTGCCAGCAGCAAAGGACCCGGGCTCCCTGGCCATGAGCAGTTCTTC. Its protein product is CASSKGPGLPGHEQFF.

The chain uses TRBV5-1 and TRBJ2-1; D is possibly TRBD2 (6 bases). Germline lookup yields CDR1 SGHRS and CDR2 YFSETQ. The CDR3 extends over 16 amino acids. Trimming shortened V by 3 bases and J by 5 bases, and 18 bases separated the two germline ends. DNA for the CDR3: TGCGCCAGCAGCTGGACATCGGCGGGATCTAACAATGAGCAGTTCTTC. Protein: CASSWTSAGSNNEQFF.

In this sample, this clonotype turned up a few times. The CDR3 region has the DNA TGCGCCAGCAGTCAAGTTATTGGAGCTTTCTTT. Translating gives CASSQVIGAFF. The chain recombines TRBV23-1 with TRBJ1-1, with D hard to call. TRBV23-1 is an ORF, with its function uncertain. The V and J ends lost 2 bases and 10 bases respectively, with 8 bases between them. The CDR3 spans 11 residues.

This clonotype was found many times. V is TRBV20-1 and J is TRBJ2-5; TRBD2 aligns across 7 bases. Germline trimming cut 1 base from V and 5 bases from J; bases unmatched to any gene: 7. Germline V gene sequence: CDR1 DFQATT, CDR2 SNEGSKA (reference sequence). This CDR3 region has 14 residues. CDR3 amino acids: CSARGGGPRETQYF. As DNA, the CDR3 is TGCAGTGCTAGAGGGGGAGGGCCTCGGGAGACCCAGTACTTC.

The DNA for the CDR3 is TGTGCCAGCAGTTTACTGGCGGGAGAGGGCACAGATACGCAGTATTTT. This codes for CASSLLAGEGTDTQYF. The chain joins TRBV28 to TRBJ2-3; the match to TRBD2 covers 7 bases. V gave up 2 bases and J gave up 1 base; unmatched junction bases: 6. CDR1 and CDR2 from the germline V gene are MDHEN and SYDVKM. The CDR3 contains 16 residues.

This clonotype was observed a few times. The chain employs TRBV5-1 and TRBJ1-5, with D unresolved. This CDR3 is built from 14 residues. Per germline, CDR1 SGHRS and CDR2 YFSETQ. V was trimmed by 0 bases and J by 9 bases, leaving 13 bases between them. The CDR3 here is CASSLGVGFAPQHF. CDR3 DNA sequence: TGCGCCAGCAGCTTGGGGGTAGGGTTCGCGCCCCAGCATTTT.

This chain uses TRBV19 with TRBJ1-5, with D perhaps TRBD1 (5 bases). The V end was cut by 6 bases, the J end by 2 bases, with 14 bases between. The CDR3 totals 15 residues. The germline V gene has CDR1 LNHDA and CDR2 SQIVND (reference sequence). The CDR3 DNA is TGTGCCAGTAGCCGGGACGCGGCGGGCAATCAGCCCCAGCATTTT. Residues: CASSRDAAGNQPQHF.

The rearrangement uses TRBV6-1 and TRBJ1-1; TRBD1 agrees at 7 bases. Germline V CDR1 and CDR2: MNHNS, SASEGT. V shed 7 bases and J 7 bases; nucleotides not matched to a gene: 12. The CDR3 is made up of 14 amino acids. CDR3 residues: CASTEWDSILEAFF. DNA of the CDR3: TGTGCCAGCACCGAGTGGGACAGTATCCTTGAAGCTTTCTTT.

Only a few counts were recorded for this clonotype. The gene calls are TRBV9 and TRBJ2-7; D ambiguous. CDR3 length: 12 amino acids. Trimming took 4 bases from V and 6 from J, leaving 11 bases between them. Germline CDR1 SGDLS, CDR2 YYNGEE. Here the CDR3 reads CASSTPWGEQYF. The CDR3 coding sequence is TGTGCCAGCAGCACCCCATGGGGCGAGCAGTACTTC.

This clonotype was detected a few times. The chain combines TRBV5-1 with TRBJ2-3; D is ambiguous. This CDR3 comprises 14 residues. V was clipped by 4 bases and J by 0 bases, with 9 bases between them. The germline V gene encodes CDR1 SGHRS and CDR2 YFSETQ. CDR3 sequence: CASSLQTSTDTQYF. The CDR3 DNA is TGCGCCAGCAGCCTCCAAACTAGCACAGATACGCAGTATTTT.